The rows below give T cell receptor beta chains drawn from one sample of a study of blood T cells in healthy people across ages. A single record per CDR3 protein comes from TCRdb applying MiXCR to the 5' RACE reads. The data hold over 950,000 distinct CDR3 sequences, with under 40% observed a single time. Sequenced: blood. The receptor set was obtained from a man between 18 and 29 years old in good health. Each CDR3 is given with its conserved first and last residue. Each record gives: V gene, J gene, CDR3 protein.

V: TRBV5-1; J: TRBJ1-1; CDR3: CASSLEGAEAFF
V: TRBV2; J: TRBJ1-3; CDR3: CASSEGSGYTIYF
V: TRBV20-1; J: TRBJ1-2; CDR3: CSATPATYGYTF
V: TRBV18; J: TRBJ2-1; CDR3: CASSPSNGRDEQFF
V: TRBV11-2; J: TRBJ1-1; CDR3: CASSRTNSEAFF
V: TRBV20-1; J: TRBJ2-7; CDR3: CRARDPSYEQYF
V: TRBV12-3/TRBV12-4; J: TRBJ2-7; CDR3: CASSFRGAQTHAQYF
V: TRBV20-1; J: TRBJ2-7; CDR3: CSANRQAYEQYF
V: TRBV2; J: TRBJ2-2; CDR3: CASRGGELFF
V: TRBV20-1; J: TRBJ1-5; CDR3: CSAIGINNQPQHF
V: TRBV29-1; J: TRBJ1-2; CDR3: CSTDRADYGYTF
V: TRBV20-1; J: TRBJ1-5; CDR3: CSASMADSNQPQHF
V: TRBV24-1; J: TRBJ1-2; CDR3: CATSETGSYGYTF
V: TRBV5-6; J: TRBJ2-5; CDR3: CASSLGGTIQYF
V: TRBV7-2; J: TRBJ2-7; CDR3: CASSLGSGPKVYGQYF
V: TRBV6-6; J: TRBJ1-2; CDR3: CASKSVEGAYGYTF
V: TRBV3-1; J: TRBJ1-2; CDR3: CASSQEGTGIPYGYTF
V: TRBV13; J: TRBJ1-2; CDR3: CASSPRDPYGYTF
V: TRBV29-1; J: TRBJ2-7; CDR3: CSVVGSFGEQYF
V: TRBV7-2; J: TRBJ2-1; CDR3: CASSLPSSYNEQFF
V: TRBV12-3/TRBV12-4; J: TRBJ1-4; CDR3: CASSSDSEREKLFF
V: TRBV20-1; J: TRBJ1-1; CDR3: CSARAHPFARGNTEAFF
V: TRBV29-1; J: TRBJ1-2; CDR3: CSVEDKTGIYGYTF
V: TRBV6-6; J: TRBJ1-1; CDR3: CASLNPGSRRNTEAFF
V: TRBV6-6; J: TRBJ1-1; CDR3: CASRHIGTDTEAFF
V: TRBV7-2; J: TRBJ2-2; CDR3: CASSPIGAGGELFF
V: TRBV11-2; J: TRBJ1-1; CDR3: CASGNKAGQGNTEAFF
V: TRBV25-1; J: TRBJ2-3; CDR3: CASSESGDTDTQYF
V: TRBV5-1; J: TRBJ1-4; CDR3: CASSSDRTTNEKLFF
V: TRBV15; J: TRBJ1-1; CDR3: CATSNREWGTEAFF
V: TRBV5-1; J: TRBJ2-3; CDR3: CATAPGQSTDTQYF
V: TRBV20-1; J: TRBJ2-7; CDR3: CSARSGGGDNEQYF
V: TRBV7-9; J: TRBJ1-1; CDR3: CASSLDTVRTEAFF
V: TRBV13; J: TRBJ2-1; CDR3: CASSLVLLGRNEQFF
V: TRBV2; J: TRBJ2-2; CDR3: CASRSGSNTGELFF
V: TRBV10-3; J: TRBJ1-2; CDR3: CAISGGVGYTF
V: TRBV5-1; J: TRBJ1-4; CDR3: CASCRNGPGGFGEKLFF
V: TRBV5-1; J: TRBJ1-6; CDR3: CASRPGDYNSPLHF
V: TRBV6-2/TRBV6-3; J: TRBJ1-6; CDR3: CASSYNRGRPNSPPHF